This entry is about one T cell receptor (beta chain). Authors' data handling: It was from reference gene primer amplification that nucleated cell counts were estimated. The repertoire was sequenced with immunoSEQ multiplex PCR; TCRdb's copy has only in-frame clones and lacks some. V, J and clone size are taken as reported in that table, and D and trimming were inferred from the DNA itself. The sample has 260,000 or so clones, around 82% seen once; the top ten hold 5.7%. These data belong to a study of blood T cell repertoires in COVID-19. Looking at the study overall: Researchers got acute and convalescent COVID-19 samples from the United States, Italy and Spain. T cells, B-cell-depleted T cells, or PBMCs supplied cDNA or gDNA.

This CDR3 is built from 15 residues. Germline V lookup: CDR1 SEHNR, CDR2 FQNEAQ (reference sequence). V gave up 2 bases and J gave up 2 bases, with 13 bases separating them. The clonotype originates from a man older than 75 with acute or convalescent COVID-19. The chain uses TRBV7-9 and TRBJ2-7; weak D call: TRBD2 (6 bases). The specimen was peripheral blood. For the CDR3, the DNA is TGTGCCAGCAGCTTATCGGGGGATTGGACCTACGAGCAGTACTTC. This gives the protein CASSLSGDWTYEQYF.